Presented here are 31 T cell receptor beta chains from one specimen sequenced in a study of monozygotic twins with inflammatory bowel disease. TCRdb re-called the 5' RACE reads, yielding one record per CDR3 amino acid sequence without DNA. The sample includes more than 95,000 distinct CDR3 sequences. Sequencing was done on a sample of blood. All receptors come from a human donor with ulcerative colitis or Crohn's disease, or a healthy co-twin of an affected twin (not recorded which).

The rearrangement uses TRBV7-8 and TRBJ2-1; TCRdb's D gene call, TRBD2, goes unchecked for lack of DNA. The CDR3 loop spans 15 amino acids. The germline V gene encodes CDR1 SGHVS and CDR2 FQNEAQ. The CDR3 spells CASQRRGEGYNEQFF.

The chain joins TRBV18 to TRBJ2-5; no DNA is available, so the TRBD1 call from TCRdb remains unchecked. The CDR3 has 14 residues. Germline-derived CDR1 and CDR2 are KGHSH and LQKENI. CDR3 sequence: CASSGGLNQETQYF. The full variable domain, completed using reference TRBV18 and TRBJ2-5, is NAGVMQNPRHLVRRRGQEARLRCSPMKGHSHVYWYRQLPEEGLKFMVYLQKENIIDESGMPKERFSAEFPKEGPSILRIQQVVRGDSAAYFCASSGGLNQETQYFGPGTRLLVL.

J is TRBJ1-6 and V is TRBV20-1; the TCRdb call, TRBD1, lacks DNA for checking. The length of the CDR3 is 13 residues. Per germline, CDR1 DFQATT and CDR2 SNEGSKA (reference sequence). The CDR3 loop reads CSGGQAINSPLHF.

The chain links TRBV9 to TRBJ1-2. CDR3 length: 16 residues. Germline V gene data show CDR1 as SGDLS and CDR2 as YYNGEE. CDR3: CASSVDSGSGDYGYTF.

J is TRBJ2-1 and V is TRBV29-1; TCRdb returns TRBD1, unconfirmable since there is no DNA. The CDR3 covers 14 residues. The germline gives CDR1 SQVTM, CDR2 ANQGSEA. The CDR3 protein is CSVVAGSQYNEQFF.

This chain joins TRBV24-1 and TRBJ2-5; there is no DNA to check the TCRdb D call of TRBD2. The CDR3 sequence is 16 residues long. The germline V gene has CDR1 KGHDR and CDR2 SFDVKD. CDR3 sequence reads: CATSGSASGGQETQYF.

The chain links TRBV6-2 or TRBV6-3 to TRBJ2-1; the TCRdb call, TRBD2, lacks DNA for checking. Per the germline V gene, CDR1 is MNHEY and CDR2 is SVGEGT. This CDR3 has 15 residues. The CDR3: CASSYWGPGYNEQFF.

The gene calls are TRBV29-1 and TRBJ1-1; the TRBD1 assignment by TCRdb is unverifiable without DNA. This CDR3 is 15 amino acids long. Per germline, CDR1 SQVTM and CDR2 ANQGSEA. CDR3 protein: CSAGGRGLMNTEAFF.

V usage is TRBV5-4 and J usage is TRBJ2-1; without DNA, the TCRdb call of TRBD1 cannot be checked. The length of the CDR3 is 15 residues. The germline gives CDR1 SGHNT, CDR2 YYREEE (reference sequence). CDR3 amino acids: CASSERFTGTNEQFF.

The chain employs TRBV7-2 and TRBJ1-5. Germline V gene data show CDR1 as SGHTA and CDR2 as FQGNSA. This CDR3 region has 16 residues. Here the CDR3 reads CASSSTNLGDNQPQHF. The full variable domain, its missing parts supplied by reference TRBV7-2 and TRBJ1-5, is GAGVSQSPSNKVTEKGKDVELRCDPISGHTALYWYRQSLGQGLEFLIYFQGNSAPDKSGLPSDRFSAERTGGSVSTLTIQRTQQEDSAVYLCASSSTNLGDNQPQHFGDGTRLSIL.

The CDR3 region is CASSLWSGTGELFF. The rearrangement links TRBV7-2 to TRBJ2-2. This CDR3 has 14 residues. Germline V gives CDR1 SGHTA, CDR2 FQGNSA.

This rearrangement joins TRBV29-1 to TRBJ2-5; TCRdb outputs TRBD1, but without DNA this stays unchecked. The CDR3 consists of 15 residues. Germline lookup yields CDR1 SQVTM and CDR2 ANQGSEA. The CDR3 is CSVEESGARMETQYF.

The chain has TRBV5-1 and TRBJ2-1; TCRdb's D call of TRBD1 is untestable without DNA. The CDR3 loop spans 15 amino acids. Germline-derived CDR1 and CDR2 are SGHRS and YFSETQ. CDR3 amino acids: CASSPGDRVVDEQFF. Together with reference TRBV5-1 and TRBJ2-1, the CDR3 gives the full variable domain: KAGVTQTPRYLIKTRGQQVTLSCSPISGHRSVSWYQQTPGQGLQFLFEYFSETQRNKGNFPGRFSGRQFSNSRSEMNVSTLELGDSALYLCASSPGDRVVDEQFFGPGTRLTVL.

The chain has TRBV12-5 and TRBJ2-7; the D call from TCRdb, TRBD1, cannot be confirmed without DNA. CDR1 is LGHNT and CDR2 is FRNRAP in the germline V gene. The CDR3 runs to 14 residues. CDR3 protein: CASGPSDRGYEQYF.

CDR3: CASSPQGTGRYEQYF. V gene TRBV7-2 combines with J gene TRBJ2-7; TCRdb calls TRBD1, which cannot be checked without DNA. CDR1 is SGHTA and CDR2 is FQGNSA in the germline V gene. CDR3 length: 15 amino acids.

The chain is built from TRBV25-1 and TRBJ2-5. This CDR3 contains 12 residues. From germline, CDR1 is MGHDK and CDR2 SYGVNS. The chain's CDR3 is CASSDIWETQYF.

The V and J genes are TRBV6-4 and TRBJ2-2; TCRdb's D gene call, TRBD2, goes unchecked for lack of DNA. The CDR3 totals 18 residues. CDR1 MRHNA and CDR2 SNTAGT come from the germline V gene. The CDR3 reads CASSDDSGRPQPAGELFF.

The rearrangement uses TRBV11-3 and TRBJ2-1; TCRdb calls TRBD2, which cannot be checked without DNA. The germline V gene has CDR1 SGHNT and CDR2 YENEEA. The CDR3 has 15 amino acids. CDR3 protein: CASSLTGGPFGEQFF.

The chain uses TRBV12-3 or TRBV12-4 and TRBJ1-1. This CDR3 is 14 amino acids long. CDR3 region: CASSLDSETTEAFF.

The rearrangement links TRBV7-9 to TRBJ1-1. This CDR3 is 15 amino acids long. Germline loops: CDR1 SEHNR, CDR2 FQNEAQ (reference sequence). CDR3 sequence reads: CASREAATRNTEAFF.

The chain carries TRBV6-2 or TRBV6-3 and TRBJ2-7; absent DNA, TCRdb's TRBD2 call cannot be checked. CDR3 length: 15 amino acids. Germline assignment: CDR1 MNHEY and CDR2 SVGEGT. The CDR3 loop reads CASSDGLAGYYEQYF.

The chain employs TRBV28 and TRBJ2-7; the D call from TCRdb, TRBD1, cannot be confirmed without DNA. This CDR3 comprises 14 residues. In germline, CDR1 is MDHEN, CDR2 SYDVKM. The CDR3 loop is CASRGQLGSYEQYF.

J is TRBJ2-5 and V is TRBV7-9. This CDR3 region has 14 residues. Germline lookup yields CDR1 SEHNR and CDR2 FQNEAQ (reference sequence). Here the CDR3 reads CASSFTRDQETQYF.

V gene TRBV2 combines with J gene TRBJ2-7. The length of the CDR3 is 15 residues. The germline CDR1 and CDR2 sequences are SNHLY and FYNNEI. CDR3 loop: CASTRLAGSSYEQYF.

This chain links TRBV27 with TRBJ2-5; TCRdb indicates TRBD1, and absent DNA this call remains unverified. From germline, CDR1 is MNHEY and CDR2 SMNVEV (reference sequence). This CDR3 region has 13 residues. The CDR3 region is CASSLSGIETQYF.

This sequence joins TRBV10-3 and TRBJ2-3; TCRdb names TRBD1, which stays unverified in the absence of DNA. Germline lookup yields CDR1 ENHRY and CDR2 SYGVKD. The length of the CDR3 is 12 residues. Here the CDR3 reads CAIRRDSDTQYF.

The chain employs TRBV12-3 or TRBV12-4 and TRBJ1-5; TCRdb's assignment of TRBD1 cannot be checked, as there is no DNA. This CDR3 contains 16 residues. The CDR3 is CASSFGGHLPNQPQHF.

The rearrangement joins TRBV13 to TRBJ1-4; the TCRdb call, TRBD1, lacks DNA for checking. The CDR3 spans 14 residues. Germline-derived CDR1 and CDR2 are PRHDT and FYEKMQ (reference sequence). The CDR3 spells CASSTGTVNEKLFF.

The chain joins TRBV28 to TRBJ1-2. The CDR3 runs 13 residues. The germline gives CDR1 MDHEN, CDR2 SYDVKM. The CDR3 loop reads CASSVRVNYGYTF.

The chain links TRBV6-1 to TRBJ1-3. The CDR3 totals 15 residues. Per germline, CDR1 MNHNS and CDR2 SASEGT. CDR3: CASSPAGGSGNTIYF.

This chain links TRBV7-8 with TRBJ1-2; the TRBD1 assignment by TCRdb is unverifiable without DNA. The germline V gene encodes CDR1 SGHVS and CDR2 FQNEAQ. The CDR3 length is 16 residues. The CDR3 protein is CASSTRTGASNYGYTF.